These 9 T cell receptor beta chains came from one sample sequenced in a study of technical replicates of blood from four donors. The protocol was immunoSEQ multiplex PCR, while the TCRdb copy is restricted to in-frame clones and leaves out a portion. The sample contains about 97,000 clones, roughly 95% of which appear only once. Sequencing was done on a sample of T cells isolated from PBMCs. These receptors came from a human donor in good health.

J is TRBJ1-4 and V is TRBV21-1. TRBV21-1 is annotated as a pseudogene. The CDR3 spans 13 residues. Here the CDR3 reads CASSNRKTWKLFF. In DNA, the CDR3 is TGTGCCAGCAGCAATAGAAAAACGTGGAAACTGTTTTTT.

This sequence joins TRBV9 and TRBJ2-7, with TRBD1 matching 7 bases. Germline lookup yields CDR1 SGDLS and CDR2 YYNGEE. The CDR3 runs 14 residues. The V and J ends lost 3 bases and 4 bases, in that order; junction bases with no gene match: 7. The CDR3 DNA reads as TGTGCCAGCAGCGCCCGGGACAGTCATTACGAGCAGTACTTC. Translated: CASSARDSHYEQYF.

This chain uses TRBV6-5 with TRBJ2-7, with 8 bases aligning to TRBD2. Unmatched junction bases numbered 8, after V lost 6 bases and J lost 4 bases. The germline gives CDR1 MNHEY, CDR2 SVGAGI. The CDR3 spans 14 residues. The CDR3 sequence is CASRLAGLNYEQYF. The DNA of the CDR3 is TGTGCCAGCAGATTAGCGGGACTCAATTACGAGCAGTACTTC.

This clone was picked up one time. The CDR3: CASSSSGAMDGYTF. CDR3 sequence (DNA): TGTGCCAGCAGTTCTTCAGGGGCGATGGATGGCTACACCTTC. The chain uses TRBV27 and TRBJ1-2; tentative D call: TRBD1 (6 bases). Trimming cost V 4 bases and J 6 bases, with 15 bases left between them. The germline V gene encodes CDR1 MNHEY and CDR2 SMNVEV (reference sequence). The CDR3 spans 14 residues.

The J gene is TRBJ2-7, the V gene TRBV15, with D possibly matching TRBD1 (6 bases). Germline assignment: CDR1 LNHNV and CDR2 YYDKDF (reference sequence). This CDR3 region has 14 residues. V was clipped by 3 bases and J by 2 bases, with 11 bases between them. This CDR3 reads CATSRRGSPYEQYF. The CDR3, as DNA: TGTGCCACCAGCAGGAGGGGGTCACCCTACGAGCAGTACTTC.

This chain joins TRBV19 and TRBJ2-3; 7 positions agree with TRBD2. In germline, CDR1 is LNHDA, CDR2 SQIVND (reference sequence). The ends lost 3 bases at V and 4 bases at J; junction bases unmatched: 1. The CDR3 runs to 13 residues. CDR3 DNA: TGTGCCAGTAGTATTGCGGGAGCAGATACGCAGTATTTT. As protein: CASSIAGADTQYF.

The chain couples TRBV9 to TRBJ2-2; maybe TRBD1 (6 bases). This CDR3 has 16 residues. Trimming took off 3 bases at V and 0 bases at J, with 12 bases between the two ends. Looked up from germline, CDR1 is SGDLS and CDR2 is YYNGEE. Here the CDR3 reads CASSELGAPNTGELFF. In DNA form, the CDR3 reads TGTGCCAGCAGCGAGTTGGGGGCACCGAACACCGGGGAGCTGTTTTTT.

The chain joins TRBV5-4 to TRBJ1-3; D is perhaps TRBD1 (5 bases). The CDR3 runs 14 residues. With 7 bases removed from V and 7 bases from J, the gap between germline ends came to 18 bases. Germline CDR1 SGHNT, CDR2 YYREEE (reference sequence). DNA for the CDR3: TGTGCCAGCCGAGGACGGTGGAACAGGAACACCATATATTTT. It translates to CASRGRWNRNTIYF.

The genes are TRBV9 and TRBJ2-1, with 7 bases lining up with TRBD2. From germline, CDR1 is SGDLS and CDR2 YYNGEE. V lost 2 bases and J lost 2; bases outside the gene matches: 4. The CDR3 runs 15 residues. The chain's CDR3 is CASSVDGTTYNEQFF. DNA for the CDR3: TGTGCCAGCAGCGTGGACGGGACTACCTACAATGAGCAGTTCTTC. The whole variable domain, filled in from reference TRBV9 and TRBJ2-1, reads DSGVTQTPKHLITATGQRVTLRCSPRSGDLSVYWYQQSLDQGLQFLIQYYNGEERAKGNILERFSAQQFPDLHSELNLSSLELGDSALYFCASSVDGTTYNEQFFGPGTRLTVL.